These 8 T cell receptor beta chains originate from one sample sequenced in a study of CD8 T cells in Susac syndrome. The RNA, about 0.45 to 1 ug, was put through reverse transcription using random hexamers. TCRdb re-called the immunoSEQ multiplex PCR reads with MiXCR, one entry per CDR3 protein. The sample consists of 150,000 to 160,000 distinct CDR3 sequences, less than 97% of them appearing once. Sequencing input: CD8+ T cells from PBMCs. The receptors were gathered from a human donor with multiple sclerosis.

The gene calls are TRBV3-1 and TRBJ2-7; D may be TRBD2 (7 bases). The germline V gene has CDR1 LGHDT and CDR2 YNNKEL (reference sequence). V was trimmed by 5 bases and J by 5 bases, leaving 13 bases between them. The CDR3 consists of 13 residues. CDR3 DNA sequence: TGTGCCAGCAGCTCGGGGGGCTGGGACGAGCAGTACTTC. As protein: CASSSGGWDEQYF.

V is TRBV20-1 and J is TRBJ2-7; no reliable D call. The V end was cut by 0 bases, the J end by 2 bases, with 11 bases between. This CDR3 is built from 14 residues. Germline V CDR1 and CDR2: DFQATT, SNEGSKA (reference sequence). The DNA of the CDR3 is TGCAGTGCTAGAGATCGGGTTGGAACCTACGAGCAGTACTTC. Amino acid sequence: CSARDRVGTYEQYF.

The chain couples TRBV30 to TRBJ1-2, with a tentative D call TRBD1 (5 bases). V dropped 4 bases and J dropped 8 bases, with 14 bases sitting between them. This CDR3 spans 12 amino acids. Germline CDR1 reads GTSNPN; CDR2 reads SVGIG (reference sequence). Here the CDR3 reads CAWNGGWDGYTF. CDR3 DNA: TGTGCCTGGAATGGAGGGTGGGACGGCTACACCTTC.

The chain links TRBV29-1 to TRBJ1-1; D perhaps matches TRBD1 (5 bases). Trimming cost V 3 bases and J 3 bases, with 11 bases left between them. Per germline, CDR1 SQVTM and CDR2 ANQGSEA. The CDR3 consists of 13 residues. This CDR3 is CSVDTGTYTEAFF. The CDR3 DNA reads as TGCAGCGTTGATACTGGGACCTACACTGAAGCTTTCTTT.

The chain carries TRBV30 and TRBJ1-5; 7 bases agree with TRBD1. This CDR3 has 13 amino acids. CDR1 is GTSNPN, CDR2 SVGIG, per germline (reference sequence). The junction had 8 bases not matched to a gene; V was cut back by 5 bases and J by 7 bases. Here the CDR3 DNA reads TGTGCCTGGGCCGACAGGGAGTTGCAGCCCCAGCATTTT. The encoded protein is CAWADRELQPQHF.

This clonotype has a single count. This sequence joins TRBV4-1 and TRBJ1-2, with 7 bases that match TRBD1. The CDR3 runs 15 residues. V shed 0 bases, J shed 4 bases, and the junction held 5 bases outside the gene matches. Germline CDR1 and CDR2: MGHRA and YSYEKL. The CDR3 DNA reads TGCGCCAGCAGCCAAGATGATTCAGGGGGCTATGGCTACACCTTC. Amino acids: CASSQDDSGGYGYTF.

The chain recombines TRBV4-1 with TRBJ2-1, with D hard to call. Trimming pared 1 base from V and 8 bases from J, leaving 15 bases between. The CDR3 totals 15 residues. The germline V gene has CDR1 MGHRA and CDR2 YSYEKL. Here the CDR3 reads CASSQGDSPPDEQFF. As DNA, the CDR3 is TGCGCCAGCAGCCAAGGAGATTCCCCTCCGGATGAGCAGTTCTTC.

The CDR3 is CSVGTSKNYGYTF. Here the CDR3 DNA reads TGCAGCGTGGGGACATCGAAGAACTATGGCTACACCTTC. The chain carries TRBV29-1 and TRBJ1-2; D possibly corresponds to TRBD1 (6 bases). Germline V gives CDR1 SQVTM, CDR2 ANQGSEA. V dropped 6 bases and J dropped 2 bases, with 13 bases sitting between them. This CDR3 has 13 amino acids.